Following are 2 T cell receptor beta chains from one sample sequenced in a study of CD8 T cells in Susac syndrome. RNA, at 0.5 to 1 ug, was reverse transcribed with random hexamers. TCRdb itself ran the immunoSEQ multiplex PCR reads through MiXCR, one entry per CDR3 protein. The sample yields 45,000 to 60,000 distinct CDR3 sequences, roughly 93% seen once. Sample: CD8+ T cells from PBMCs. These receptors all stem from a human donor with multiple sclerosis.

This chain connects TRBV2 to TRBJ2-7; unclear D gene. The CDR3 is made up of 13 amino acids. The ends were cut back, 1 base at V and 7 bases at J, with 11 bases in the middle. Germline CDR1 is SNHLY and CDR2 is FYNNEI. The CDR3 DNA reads TGTGCCAGCAGTGAAGAACAGCCGTGGGAGCAGTACTTC. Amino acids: CASSEEQPWEQYF.

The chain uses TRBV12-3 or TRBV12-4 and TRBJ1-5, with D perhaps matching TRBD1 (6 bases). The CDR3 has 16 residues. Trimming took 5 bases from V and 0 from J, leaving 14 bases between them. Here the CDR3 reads CASSPSTGYSNQPQHF. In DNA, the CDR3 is TGTGCCAGCAGTCCCTCGACAGGCTATAGCAATCAGCCCCAGCATTTT.